The TCR beta chain described here comes from a study of blood T cell repertoires in COVID-19. Study overall: The United States, Italy and Spain supplied acute and convalescent COVID-19 samples. Sources were T cells, B-cell-depleted T cells, or PBMCs; the material itself was cDNA or gDNA.

Study processing details: Amplification of reference gene primers was used by the study to estimate nucleated cell counts. Clones were sequenced by immunoSEQ multiplex PCR, and TCRdb holds only the in-frame ones, with some missing. That table supplies the V and J calls and clone size; D and trimming were determined from the DNA. Seen here are roughly 220,000 clones, about nine tenths observed once, and the top ten hold roughly 2.3%. Germline CDR1 LNHDA, CDR2 SQIVND (reference sequence). The CDR3 has 15 amino acids. The J segment lost 6 bases and the V segment lost 3 bases, leaving 7 bases of the junction unmatched.

This sequence was found in a man aged 25-40 years who had recovered from COVID-19. V and J are TRBV19 and TRBJ1-5; TRBD1 agrees at 8 bases. Sequencing was carried out using peripheral blood. The CDR3 DNA reads as TGTGCCAGTAGTATGACAGGGGTACTTAGTCAGCCCCAGCATTTT. Protein product: CASSMTGVLSQPQHF.